The 3 T cell receptor beta chains given below trace back to one sample, sequenced in a study of blood T cell repertoires in COVID-19. Sequenced by immunoSEQ multiplex PCR; TCRdb stores in-frame clones only, minus some. The sample carries over 200,000 clones, more than 75% recorded once. Specimen: peripheral blood. The receptors were sampled from a man in his sixties who had recovered from COVID-19.

This clone showed up just a few times. The chain joins TRBV7-9 to TRBJ2-5; TRBD1 matches 9 bases. The CDR3 is 15 amino acids. Trimming removed 3 bases from V and 4 bases from J; junction bases left unmatched: 6. Germline CDR1 is SEHNR and CDR2 is FQNEAQ (reference sequence). The CDR3 sequence: CASSLATGGGETQYF. CDR3 nucleotide sequence: TGTGCCAGCAGCTTGGCGACAGGGGGGGGAGAGACCCAGTACTTC.

V gene TRBV5-1 combines with J gene TRBJ1-2; 9 bases are shared with TRBD1. This CDR3 is built from 14 residues. Per germline, CDR1 SGHRS and CDR2 YFSETQ. Trimming cost V 7 bases and J 8 bases; bases outside gene matches: 12. The CDR3 region is CASASTTGGDGYTF. The CDR3 nucleotides are TGCGCCAGCGCCTCGACGACAGGGGGAGACGGCTACACCTTC. The full variable domain, its missing parts supplied by reference TRBV5-1 and TRBJ1-2, is KAGVTQTPRYLIKTRGQQVTLSCSPISGHRSVSWYQQTPGQGLQFLFEYFSETQRNKGNFPGRFSGRQFSNSRSEMNVSTLELGDSALYLCASASTTGGDGYTFGSGTRLTVV.

V usage is TRBV7-9 and J usage is TRBJ2-7; D is unresolved. Germline lookup yields CDR1 SEHNR and CDR2 FQNEAQ (reference sequence). The CDR3 runs 12 residues. Trimming took off 1 base at V and 12 bases at J, with 13 bases between the two ends. CDR3 DNA sequence: TGTGCCAGCAGCTTAGGATCGGAACTAAGGTACTTC. Its translation: CASSLGSELRYF.